The TCR beta chain described here comes from a study of CD8 T cells in Susac syndrome. Reverse transcription of roughly 0.45 to 1 ug RNA was carried out with random hexamers. TCRdb analysed the immunoSEQ multiplex PCR reads with MiXCR anew, one entry per CDR3 protein. The sample lists 200,000 to 300,000 distinct CDR3 sequences; 93% were seen once. The CDR3 runs 14 residues. Per the germline V gene, CDR1 is MDHEN and CDR2 is SYDVKM. Trimming shortened V by 3 bases and J by 6 bases, and 14 bases separated the two germline ends. Blood CD8+ and CD4+ T cells underwent high-throughput TCR beta sequencing. The patients serving as multiple sclerosis controls were treatment-naive. They had stable or active relapsing-remitting disease and fulfilled revised McDonald criteria.

The chain combines TRBV28 with TRBJ1-2; a possible D gene is TRBD1 (5 bases). This receptor was identified in a human donor with multiple sclerosis. Sequencing was done on a sample of CD4+ T cells from PBMCs. This CDR3 is CASSFGPGDHGYTF. The CDR3 nucleotides are TGTGCCAGCAGTTTTGGACCCGGGGACCATGGCTACACCTTC.